This entry features one TCR beta chain sequence. This sample stems from a study of blood T cell repertoires in COVID-19. Whole-study context: Acute and convalescent COVID-19 samples came from the United States, Italy and Spain. In each case, the material was cDNA or gDNA derived from T cells, B-cell-depleted T cells, or PBMCs.

V was pared by 6 bases and J by 4 bases, with 7 bases of the junction left unmatched. CDR1 and CDR2 (germline): MDHEN, SYDVKM. The CDR3 totals 15 residues. In the original analysis: The assay estimated nucleated cells by amplifying reference gene primers. Profiled with immunoSEQ multiplex PCR; TCRdb holds only in-frame clones, not every one. D and trimming come from the DNA, and the V and J calls and clone size come from that table. Altogether 95,000 to 110,000 clones are present, roughly four fifths being singletons, with the ten largest covering 4.8%. The sequence came from a man in his 60s with acute or convalescent COVID-19. Sequenced material: peripheral blood. The chain has TRBV28 and TRBJ2-7, with TRBD2 matching 12 bases. For the CDR3, the DNA is TGTGCCAGCAGCCGACTAGGACTAGCGGGGTACGAGCAGTACTTC. Translated, it gives CASSRLGLAGYEQYF.